This T cell receptor (beta chain) was obtained from a study of T cells in Graves' hyperthyroidism and ophthalmopathy. This clonotype appeared many times. Its antigen is unknown. Uncontrolled infections, other autoimmune diseases, pregnancy or lactation led to exclusion of patients. Fresh peripheral blood, 10 ml, yielded the PBMCs. Notes on the study in general: Ophthalmopathy could be told apart from stable hyperthyroidism with a 13 V-J model. Blood held most thyroid clonotypes expanded above 0.001 frequency.

The source material, RNA transcripts, was used to amplify TCR beta CDR3 regions. Researchers ran a first-round RT-PCR on the TCR CDR3 using the HTBI primer set. MiXCR, applied by TCRdb to the multiplex PCR reads, yields one record per CDR3 protein. The sample carries some 570,000 distinct CDR3 sequences, 12% to 15% recorded once. This CDR3 comprises 15 residues. CDR1 is SGHTA and CDR2 is FQGNSA in the germline V gene. With 5 bases clipped from V and 5 bases from J, the junction kept 5 bases outside the gene matches. The sample comprised blood. This chain uses TRBV7-2 with TRBJ2-1, with 11 bases identical to TRBD2. The receptor comes from a woman in her late teens or twenties with Graves' ophthalmopathy. The CDR3 is CASSPGLAAHNEQFF. For the CDR3, the DNA is TGTGCCAGCAGCCCGGGACTAGCGGCTCACAATGAGCAGTTCTTC. Filled out from reference TRBV7-2 and TRBJ2-1, the complete variable domain reads GAGVSQSPSNKVTEKGKDVELRCDPISGHTALYWYRQSLGQGLEFLIYFQGNSAPDKSGLPSDRFSAERTGGSVSTLTIQRTQQEDSAVYLCASSPGLAAHNEQFFGPGTRLTVL.